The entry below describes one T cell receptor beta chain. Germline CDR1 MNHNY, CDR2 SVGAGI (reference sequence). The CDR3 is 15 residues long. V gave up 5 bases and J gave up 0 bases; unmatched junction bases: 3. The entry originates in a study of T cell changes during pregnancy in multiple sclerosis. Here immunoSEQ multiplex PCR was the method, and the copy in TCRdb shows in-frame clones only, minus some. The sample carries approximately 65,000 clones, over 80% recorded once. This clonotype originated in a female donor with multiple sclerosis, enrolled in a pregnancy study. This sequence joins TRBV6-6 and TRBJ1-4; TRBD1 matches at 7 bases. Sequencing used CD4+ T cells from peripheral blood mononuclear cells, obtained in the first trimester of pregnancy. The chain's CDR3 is CASSRQGATNEKLFF. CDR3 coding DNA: TGTGCCAGCAGTAGGCAGGGGGCAACTAATGAAAAACTGTTTTTT.